This T cell receptor beta chain was obtained from a study of shared clonotypes between healthy human individuals. The study's findings and limits: Estimated richness was generally greater in naive than memory subsets. Sampling covered blood only; tissue repertoires likely differ.

Data came from immunoSEQ multiplex PCR; TCRdb stores just in-frame clones and leaves some out. This table holds under 2,500,000 clones, under 97% found once. All donors were healthy HIV-negative adults lacking recent acute infections or vaccinations. The study separated CD4+ cells into CD45RA+ naive and CD45RA-negative memory subsets. This CDR3 has 12 residues. V was shortened by 5 bases and J by 14 bases, with 16 bases between the two germline ends. CDR1 and CDR2 from the germline V gene are SGHNT and YYREEE (reference sequence). A note on this clone: Its antigen is undetermined.

Sample: naive CD4+ T cells sorted from blood. The subset denotes: CD45RA+ positively selected. This chain uses TRBV5-4 with TRBJ1-4, with a possible D match to TRBD1 (6 bases). The TCR sequence derives from a man aged 18 to 30 in good health. Here the CDR3 DNA reads TGTGCCAGCAGTTCGCAGGGGAGAGGGCTGTTTTTT. Amino acid sequence: CASSSQGRGLFF.